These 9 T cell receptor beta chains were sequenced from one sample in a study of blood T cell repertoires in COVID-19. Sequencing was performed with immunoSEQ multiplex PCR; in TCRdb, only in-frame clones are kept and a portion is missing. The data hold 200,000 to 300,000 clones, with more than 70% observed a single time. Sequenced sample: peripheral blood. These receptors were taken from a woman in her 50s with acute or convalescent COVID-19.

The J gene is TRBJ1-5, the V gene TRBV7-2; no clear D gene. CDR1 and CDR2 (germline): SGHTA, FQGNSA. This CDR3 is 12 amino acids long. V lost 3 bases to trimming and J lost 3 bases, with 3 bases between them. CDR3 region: CASSFYNQPQHF. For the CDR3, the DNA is TGTGCCAGCAGCTTTTACAATCAGCCCCAGCATTTT.

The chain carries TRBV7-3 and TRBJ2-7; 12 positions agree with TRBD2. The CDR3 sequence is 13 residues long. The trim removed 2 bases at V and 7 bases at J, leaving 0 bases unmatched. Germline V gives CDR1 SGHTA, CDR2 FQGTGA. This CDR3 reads CASSLGLAGEQYF. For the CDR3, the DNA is TGTGCCAGCAGCTTAGGACTAGCGGGAGAGCAGTACTTC.

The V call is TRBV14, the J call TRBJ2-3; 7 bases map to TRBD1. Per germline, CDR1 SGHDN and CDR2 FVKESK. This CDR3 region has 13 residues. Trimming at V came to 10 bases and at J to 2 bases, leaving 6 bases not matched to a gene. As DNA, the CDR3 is TGTGCCACCCAGGACAGGTACACAGATACGCAGTATTTT. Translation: CATQDRYTDTQYF. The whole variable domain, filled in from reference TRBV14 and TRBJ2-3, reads EAGVTQFPSHSVIEKGQTVTLRCDPISGHDNLYWYRRVMGKEIKFLLHFVKESKQDESGMPNNRFLAERTGGTYSTLKVQPAELEDSGVYFCATQDRYTDTQYFGPGTRLTVL.

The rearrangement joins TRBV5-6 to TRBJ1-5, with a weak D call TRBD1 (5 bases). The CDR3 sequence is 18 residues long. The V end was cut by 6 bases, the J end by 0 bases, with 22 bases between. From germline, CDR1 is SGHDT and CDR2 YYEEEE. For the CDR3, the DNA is TGTGCCAGCACTAAGGGGCAGGACCGGTTGTATAGCAATCAGCCCCAGCATTTT. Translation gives CASTKGQDRLYSNQPQHF.

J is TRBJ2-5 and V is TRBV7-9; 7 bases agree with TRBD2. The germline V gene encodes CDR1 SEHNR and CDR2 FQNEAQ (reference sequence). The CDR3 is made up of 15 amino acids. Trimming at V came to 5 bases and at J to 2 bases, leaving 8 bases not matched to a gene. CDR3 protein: CASSPGTSAQETQYF. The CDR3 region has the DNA TGTGCCAGCAGCCCAGGTACTAGCGCACAAGAGACCCAGTACTTC. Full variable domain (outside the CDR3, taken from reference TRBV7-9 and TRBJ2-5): DTGVSQNPRHKITKRGQNVTFRCDPISEHNRLYWYRQTLGQGPEFLTYFQNEAQLEKSRLLSDRFSAERPKGSFSTLEIQRTEQGDSAMYLCASSPGTSAQETQYFGPGTRLLVL.

In DNA, the CDR3 is TGTGCCAGCAGCTTAACCCCCGGGACTTTCTACGAGCAGTACTTC. Translation gives CASSLTPGTFYEQYF. This chain joins TRBV28 and TRBJ2-7; possible D gene TRBD2, 6 bases. This CDR3 comprises 15 residues. Deletions cut 6 bases from V and 3 bases from J, with 18 bases between. Looked up from germline, CDR1 is MDHEN and CDR2 is SYDVKM. The whole variable domain, remainder taken from reference TRBV28 and TRBJ2-7, is DVKVTQSSRYLVKRTGEKVFLECVQDMDHENMFWYRQDPGLGLRLIYFSYDVKMKEKGDIPEGYSVSREKKERFSLILESASTNQTSMYLCASSLTPGTFYEQYFGPGTRLTVT.

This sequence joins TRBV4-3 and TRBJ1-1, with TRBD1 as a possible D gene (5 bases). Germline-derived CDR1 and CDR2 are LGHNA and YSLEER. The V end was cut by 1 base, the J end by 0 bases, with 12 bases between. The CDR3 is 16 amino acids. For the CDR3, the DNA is TGCGCCAGCAGCCAAGGATCAGGGTTCATGAACACTGAAGCTTTCTTT. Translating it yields CASSQGSGFMNTEAFF.

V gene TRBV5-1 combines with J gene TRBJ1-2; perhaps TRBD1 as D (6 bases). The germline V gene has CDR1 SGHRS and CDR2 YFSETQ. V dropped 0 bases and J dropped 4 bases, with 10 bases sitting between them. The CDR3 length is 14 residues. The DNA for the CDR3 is TGCGCCAGCAGCTTGGGGGGGCTTAGCTATGGCTACACCTTC. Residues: CASSLGGLSYGYTF.

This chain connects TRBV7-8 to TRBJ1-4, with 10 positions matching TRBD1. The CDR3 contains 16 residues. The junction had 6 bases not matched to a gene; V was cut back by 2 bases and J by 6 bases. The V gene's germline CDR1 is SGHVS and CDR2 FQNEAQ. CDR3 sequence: CASSLRFGQGDEKLFF. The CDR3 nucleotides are TGTGCCAGCAGCTTACGATTCGGACAGGGGGATGAAAAACTGTTTTTT.